These 15 T cell receptor beta chains were all obtained from the same sample, sequenced in a study of T cell changes during pregnancy in multiple sclerosis. Libraries were prepared by immunoSEQ multiplex PCR; TCRdb keeps only in-frame clonotypes and omits some of them. The sample carries over 55,000 clones, about 88% recorded once. Source: peripheral blood, taken in the first trimester of pregnancy. These receptors came from a female donor with multiple sclerosis, enrolled in a pregnancy study.

This chain links TRBV7-8 with TRBJ1-3; 8 nucleotides match TRBD1. This CDR3 is built from 15 residues. V dropped 6 bases and J dropped 4; count of bases not matched to a gene: 8. CDR1 is SGHVS and CDR2 is FQNEAQ in the germline V gene. CDR3 sequence (DNA): TGTGCCAGCAGATTTCAGGGGGCTTGGGGAAACACCATATATTTT. Amino acids: CASRFQGAWGNTIYF.

The J gene is TRBJ1-4, the V gene TRBV7-2, with D perhaps TRBD1 (6 bases). Germline lookup yields CDR1 SGHTA and CDR2 FQGNSA. The CDR3 spans 15 residues. Deletions cut 5 bases from V and 4 bases from J, with 14 bases between. CDR3 nucleotide sequence: TGTGCCAGCAGCACGCAGGGGAGTCATAATGAAAAACTGTTTTTT. Translation: CASSTQGSHNEKLFF.

This chain connects TRBV7-9 to TRBJ2-7, with D possibly matching TRBD1 (5 bases). The germline CDR1 and CDR2 sequences are SEHNR and FQNEAQ (reference sequence). The V and J ends lost 4 bases and 1 base respectively, with 8 bases between them. The CDR3 totals 13 residues. CDR3 DNA: TGTGCCAGCAGCTCGGACATTTCCTACGAGCAGTACTTC. Protein: CASSSDISYEQYF.

This chain uses TRBV6-5 with TRBJ1-2, with 8 positions matching TRBD1. From germline, CDR1 is MNHEY and CDR2 SVGAGI. CDR3 length: 13 residues. V shed 6 bases and J 6 bases; nucleotides not matched to a gene: 6. The CDR3 nucleotides read TGTGCCAGCAGGCGAGGACAGGGCAATGGCTACACCTTC. Its protein is CASRRGQGNGYTF.

In its sample, this clone was seen once. The rearrangement uses TRBV4-2 and TRBJ2-1; TRBD2 aligns across 7 bases. Germline V gene data show CDR1 as LGHNA and CDR2 as YNFKEQ. Germline trimming cut 2 bases from V and 6 bases from J; bases unmatched to any gene: 13. The CDR3 totals 17 residues. Here the CDR3 reads CASSQSLGGSFGNEQFF. CDR3 nucleotide sequence: TGTGCCAGCAGCCAATCCCTAGGCGGGAGTTTCGGCAATGAGCAGTTCTTC.

The chain joins TRBV27 to TRBJ2-1, with TRBD2 as a possible D gene (7 bases). V lost 7 bases, J lost 5 bases, and 15 bases lay in between. This CDR3 spans 14 amino acids. Germline values: CDR1 MNHEY, CDR2 SMNVEV (reference sequence). This CDR3 is CASTAGGPHNEQFF. The CDR3 nucleotides read TGTGCCAGCACCGCCGGGGGGCCTCACAATGAGCAGTTCTTC.

CDR3 sequence (DNA): TGTGCCAGCAGCGTAGGGACAGGGGAAGTCATTCAGTACTTC. Its protein is CASSVGTGEVIQYF. The genes are TRBV9 and TRBJ2-4, with TRBD1 identical over 9 bases. The CDR3 is 14 amino acids. The V and J ends lost 0 bases and 9 bases, in that order; junction bases with no gene match: 4. Germline-derived CDR1 and CDR2 are SGDLS and YYNGEE.

V is TRBV6-4 and J is TRBJ2-1; 9 bases are shared with TRBD2. V lost 0 bases to trimming and J lost 4 bases; unmatched junction nucleotides: 1. The germline gives CDR1 MRHNA, CDR2 SNTAGT. There are 15 residues in the CDR3. The CDR3 nucleotides are TGTGCCAGCAGTGACTCTAGCGGGAGTTACAATGAGCAGTTCTTC. This gives the protein CASSDSSGSYNEQFF.

The rearrangement uses TRBV10-3 and TRBJ1-1, with 11 bases matching TRBD1. The V gene end was trimmed by 3 bases and the J gene end by 7 bases; junction bases not matched to a gene: 7. Germline-derived CDR1 and CDR2 are ENHRY and SYGVKD. This CDR3 contains 15 residues. The CDR3 DNA follows: TGTGCCATCAGTGACAGGACAGGGGGCCCCGGTGAAGCTTTCTTT. The encoded protein is CAISDRTGGPGEAFF.

This chain uses TRBV5-8 with TRBJ1-1; TRBD1 aligns across 7 bases. Germline CDR1 is SGHTS and CDR2 is YDEGEE. The trim removed 0 bases at V and 0 bases at J, leaving 2 bases unmatched. The CDR3 is 15 residues long. The DNA for the CDR3 is TGTGCCAGCAGCTTGGGGGGGACAGTGAACACTGAAGCTTTCTTT. It translates to CASSLGGTVNTEAFF.

The V gene is TRBV15, the J gene TRBJ2-7; TRBD1 aligns across 8 bases. The V segment lost 0 bases and the J segment 2 bases; nucleotides outside the gene matches: 6. The CDR3 spans 16 residues. The V gene's germline CDR1 is LNHNV and CDR2 YYDKDF (reference sequence). CDR3 sequence: CATSRDLTGATYEQYF. The CDR3 DNA reads as TGTGCCACCAGCAGAGATTTGACAGGGGCTACCTACGAGCAGTACTTC.

The V and J genes are TRBV7-2 and TRBJ1-5; possibly TRBD1 for D (5 bases). CDR1 and CDR2 from the germline V gene are SGHTA and FQGNSA. V was shortened by 5 bases and J by 5 bases, with 10 bases between the two germline ends. The CDR3 length is 13 residues. Written as DNA, the CDR3 is TGTGCCAGCAGCGTCGACAGTGATCAGCCCCAGCATTTT. It encodes CASSVDSDQPQHF.

CDR3 sequence reads: CASSPDQDQPQHF. The CDR3 nucleotides read TGTGCCAGTAGTCCAGATCAGGATCAGCCCCAGCATTTT. The rearrangement joins TRBV19 to TRBJ1-5, with D unclear. CDR1 is LNHDA and CDR2 is SQIVND in the germline V gene (reference sequence). V was trimmed by 5 bases and J by 5 bases, leaving 10 bases between them. The CDR3 is 13 amino acids.

This chain joins TRBV2 and TRBJ2-3; TRBD1 aligns across 9 bases. The germline V gene encodes CDR1 SNHLY and CDR2 FYNNEI. The V and J ends lost 7 bases and 5 bases, in that order; junction bases with no gene match: 7. The CDR3 totals 14 residues. The CDR3 is CASTGTGNGDTQYF. The CDR3 nucleotides read TGTGCCAGCACAGGGACAGGGAACGGAGATACGCAGTATTTT.

This rearrangement joins TRBV6-4 to TRBJ2-5; D is unclear. Between the trimmed V and J ends, which lost 6 bases and 0 bases, there was a span of 5 bases. Germline CDR1 MRHNA, CDR2 SNTAGT. The CDR3 is made up of 12 amino acids. The CDR3 reads CASSEYQETQYF. The CDR3 DNA reads as TGTGCCAGCAGCGAGTACCAAGAGACCCAGTACTTC.